The sequence of this T cell receptor (beta chain) was determined in a study of cytomegalovirus exposure and HLA in healthy donors. Study findings and constraints: Most TCR sequences were seen very rarely across donors, but some public TCRs occurred in many. The investigators catalogued 150 or so TCR beta chains as cytomegalovirus-associated.

The repertoire was sequenced with immunoSEQ multiplex PCR; TCRdb's copy has only in-frame clones and lacks some. The sample records more than 70,000 clones, 90% to 96% being singletons. V was shortened by 0 bases and J by 5 bases, with 10 bases between the two germline ends. Germline V gives CDR1 WSHSY, CDR2 SAAADI. The CDR3 contains 14 residues. Details on this clone: No antigen is known for it.

The receptor was derived from a man aged 18-30 years in good health and CMV-seropositive. The chain employs TRBV10-2 and TRBJ1-2; D remains ambiguous. Specimen: PBMCs. CDR3 in amino acids: CASSESGVRYGYTF. The CDR3 DNA reads TGCGCCAGCAGTGAGTCCGGGGTGCGGTATGGCTACACCTTC.